These 22 T cell receptor beta chains were sequenced from one sample in a study of fetal regulatory T cell absence and autoimmunity. Clones were sequenced by immunoSEQ multiplex PCR, and TCRdb holds only the in-frame ones, with some missing. Of 95,000 or so clones in the sample, about 78% were seen once. What was sequenced was pancreas tissue. The receptors come from a male donor with IPEX syndrome.

This clone was counted between two and nine times. The chain has TRBV18 and TRBJ2-7, with a possible D match to TRBD1 (5 bases). V lost 2 bases, J lost 7 bases, and 15 bases lay in between. Germline V gene data show CDR1 as KGHSH and CDR2 as LQKENI. The CDR3 consists of 14 residues. Here the CDR3 DNA reads TGTGCCAGCTCACCAGGCAGGGTAGGGCTAGAGCAGTACTTC. Its protein product is CASSPGRVGLEQYF.

The chain has TRBV7-9 and TRBJ2-3, with no clear D. The CDR3 extends over 15 amino acids. The ends were cut back, 5 bases at V and 2 bases at J, with 14 bases in the middle. CDR1 is SEHNR, CDR2 FQNEAQ, per germline (reference sequence). Here the CDR3 DNA reads TGTGCCAGCAGCCCCCCGGCGGCCTTCACAGATACGCAGTATTTT. Its protein product is CASSPPAAFTDTQYF.

V gene TRBV9 combines with J gene TRBJ2-1; 7 bases fit TRBD2. Germline V gene sequence: CDR1 SGDLS, CDR2 YYNGEE. This CDR3 spans 15 amino acids. V shed 3 bases, J shed 5 bases, and the junction held 8 bases outside the gene matches. Written as DNA, the CDR3 is TGTGCCAGCAGCGAGGGACTAAGTATCCACAATGAGCAGTTCTTC. Amino acid sequence: CASSEGLSIHNEQFF.

The chain is built from TRBV21-1 and TRBJ2-7; the table's D gene call, TRBD2, was not cross checked with the DNA. TRBV21-1 is flagged as a pseudogene. This CDR3 spans 17 amino acids. The CDR3, as DNA: TGTGCCAGCAGCAAGCTGGGCCCGACCGGGACCCACGGGAGCGAGTACTTC. Translated, it gives CASSKLGPTGTHGSEYF.

The rearrangement uses TRBV27 and TRBJ2-1; 11 nucleotides align to TRBD1. The CDR3 is 15 residues long. Per germline, CDR1 MNHEY and CDR2 SMNVEV (reference sequence). Trimming at V came to 2 bases and at J to 9 bases, leaving 6 bases not matched to a gene. The DNA of the CDR3 is TGTGCCAGCAGTTTAGGGACAGGGGGTAATGGTGAGCAGTTCTTC. Its protein is CASSLGTGGNGEQFF.

V and J are TRBV5-5 and TRBJ1-2, with 7 bases lining up with TRBD1. This CDR3 spans 15 amino acids. Germline V gene sequence: CDR1 SGHKS, CDR2 YYEKEE (reference sequence). After removal of 4 bases from V and 4 bases from J, the junction contained 10 bases not matched to a gene. For the CDR3, the DNA is TGTGCCAGCAGCCTACGGACAGGCCCCCCCTATGGCTACACCTTC. This translates into CASSLRTGPPYGYTF.

The chain is built from TRBV7-2 and TRBJ2-7; perhaps TRBD2 as D (7 bases). CDR3 length equals 16 residues. V was trimmed by 5 bases and J by 2 bases, leaving 19 bases between them. The germline V gene has CDR1 SGHTA and CDR2 FQGNSA. DNA of the CDR3: TGTGCCAGCAGCCCCCAAAGTCGGGGGGCCACCTACGAGCAGTACTTC. Its translation is CASSPQSRGATYEQYF.

The chain is built from TRBV6-5 and TRBJ1-2, with D tentatively TRBD1 (5 bases). The CDR3 is 15 amino acids. Germline CDR1 and CDR2: MNHEY and SVGAGI. Trimming pared 0 bases from V and 2 bases from J, leaving 10 bases between. CDR3 residues: CASSYSGQGNYGYTF. The CDR3 DNA reads as TGTGCCAGCAGTTACTCAGGGCAGGGAAACTATGGCTACACCTTC.

Regarding this clone: Other DNA sequences in this specimen translate into the identical CDR3. The chain has TRBV30 and TRBJ2-5; no reliable D call. Germline V gene lookup returns CDR1 GTSNPN and CDR2 SVGIG (reference sequence). With 0 bases removed from V and 1 base from J, the gap between germline ends came to 6 bases. CDR3 length: 13 residues. CDR3 amino acids: CAWSVRIQETQYF. CDR3 nucleotides: TGTGCCTGGAGTGTTCGGATCCAAGAGACCCAGTACTTC.

This rearrangement joins TRBV11-2 to TRBJ2-3, with D perhaps given as TRBD1 or TRBD2 (6 bases each). V gave up 2 bases and J gave up 2 bases, with 11 bases separating them. Germline CDR1 and CDR2: SGHAT and FQNNGV. CDR3 length equals 15 residues. CDR3 amino acids: CASSLRGPLTDTQYF. DNA of the CDR3: TGTGCCAGCAGCTTACGGGGGCCCCTCACAGATACGCAGTATTTT. The variable domain in full, with the rest retrieved from reference TRBV11-2 and TRBJ2-3, is EAGVAQSPRYKIIEKRQSVAFWCNPISGHATLYWYQQILGQGPKLLIQFQNNGVVDDSQLPKDRFSAERLKGVDSTLKIQPAKLEDSAVYLCASSLRGPLTDTQYFGPGTRLTVL.

This clone has ten or more counts. V and J are TRBV9 and TRBJ2-3; either TRBD1 or TRBD2 may supply D (5 bases each). Germline V gene sequence: CDR1 SGDLS, CDR2 YYNGEE. The CDR3 sequence is 14 residues long. V gave up 0 bases and J gave up 2 bases, with 7 bases separating them. The CDR3 protein is CASSVAGHTDTQYF. CDR3 coding DNA: TGTGCCAGCAGCGTAGCGGGGCACACAGATACGCAGTATTTT.

The V call is TRBV7-2, the J call TRBJ1-2; tentative D call: TRBD1 (5 bases). This CDR3 region has 13 residues. The ends were cut back, 3 bases at V and 5 bases at J, with 10 bases in the middle. Per germline, CDR1 SGHTA and CDR2 FQGNSA. DNA for the CDR3: TGTGCCAGCAGCTTCCCTCAGGGTTATGGCTACACCTTC. It is translated as CASSFPQGYGYTF.

This chain joins TRBV7-9 and TRBJ2-7, with a possible D match to TRBD2 (7 bases). V was pared by 4 bases and J by 3 bases, with 10 bases between. The CDR3 extends over 13 amino acids. CDR1 and CDR2 (germline): SEHNR, FQNEAQ (reference sequence). The CDR3: CASSWGGGYEQYF. CDR3 nucleotides: TGTGCCAGCAGCTGGGGAGGGGGCTACGAGCAGTACTTC.

This chain joins TRBV27 and TRBJ2-7, with 10 bases aligning to TRBD2. V lost 4 bases to trimming and J lost 3 bases; unmatched junction nucleotides: 0. CDR3 length equals 13 residues. CDR1 is MNHEY, CDR2 SMNVEV, per germline (reference sequence). The CDR3 here is CASSWTSGYEQYF. The CDR3 nucleotides read TGTGCCAGCAGTTGGACTAGCGGCTACGAGCAGTACTTC.

V usage is TRBV5-1 and J usage is TRBJ1-1; D uncertain. CDR3 length: 15 residues. Trimming took off 0 bases at V and 1 base at J, with 10 bases between the two ends. Germline V CDR1 and CDR2: SGHRS, YFSETQ. As DNA, the CDR3 is TGCGCCAGCAGCTTGGAAGGGCCGACGAACACTGAAGCTTTCTTT. Translated: CASSLEGPTNTEAFF.

The chain couples TRBV5-4 to TRBJ1-2, with a tentative D call TRBD1 (5 bases). The V end lost 3 bases, the J end lost 5 bases, and 14 bases lay between the germline ends. This CDR3 has 14 residues. The germline V gene encodes CDR1 SGHNT and CDR2 YYREEE (reference sequence). This CDR3 is CASSSYRDGYGYTF. The CDR3 bases are TGTGCCAGCAGCTCCTACCGGGACGGATATGGCTACACCTTC.

V usage is TRBV7-2 and J usage is TRBJ1-2; tentatively, D is TRBD1 (6 bases). The CDR3 runs 14 residues. V shed 4 bases and J shed 2 bases, with 11 bases lying between them. CDR1 SGHTA and CDR2 FQGNSA come from the germline V gene. In DNA, the CDR3 is TGTGCCAGCAGCTCTTTAACAGGGAACTATGGCTACACCTTC. Residues: CASSSLTGNYGYTF.

The J gene is TRBJ2-7, the V gene TRBV29-1; D is perhaps TRBD1 (5 bases). The CDR3 sequence is 9 residues long. Trimming removed 7 bases from V and 4 bases from J, with 5 bases in between. Per germline, CDR1 SQVTM and CDR2 ANQGSEA. This chain's CDR3 is CSGQYEQYF. CDR3 DNA sequence: TGCAGCGGACAGTACGAGCAGTACTTC.

This chain joins TRBV11-2 and TRBJ1-1; weak D call: TRBD1 (6 bases). The CDR3 totals 14 residues. Per the germline V gene, CDR1 is SGHAT and CDR2 is FQNNGV. V was cut by 1 base and J by 3 bases, with 9 bases left in between. CDR3 bases: TGTGCCAGCAGCTTAGGGGGGGGGCACACTGAAGCTTTCTTT. The encoded protein is CASSLGGGHTEAFF.

This clone came up a few times. The V call is TRBV30, the J call TRBJ1-1; no definite D call. Germline V gene data show CDR1 as GTSNPN and CDR2 as SVGIG (reference sequence). The length of the CDR3 is 15 residues. V was trimmed by 2 bases and J by 1 base, leaving 14 bases between them. The CDR3 bases are TGTGCCTGGAGTCGGCCCTCAGGCAGGAACACTGAAGCTTTCTTT. This sequence encodes CAWSRPSGRNTEAFF.

The chain uses TRBV5-1 and TRBJ1-1, with D unclear. The germline V and J ends were trimmed by 5 bases and 0 bases, with 8 bases remaining between them. The V gene's germline CDR1 is SGHRS and CDR2 YFSETQ. The CDR3 consists of 13 residues. The CDR3 protein is CASRGIMNTEAFF. CDR3 in DNA: TGCGCCAGCAGGGGGATCATGAACACTGAAGCTTTCTTT.

The gene calls are TRBV6-1 and TRBJ1-6; TRBD1 matches at 7 bases. After removal of 4 bases from V and 7 bases from J, the junction contained 1 base not matched to a gene. Germline V gene lookup returns CDR1 MNHNS and CDR2 SASEGT. The CDR3 is made up of 13 amino acids. For the CDR3, the DNA is TGTGCCAGCAGTGGACAGGGCAATTCACCCCTCCACTTT. This gives the protein CASSGQGNSPLHF.